This TCR beta chain was profiled in a study of PD-1 blockade in mismatch repair-deficient tumors (dated by TCRdb to about 2017). About the study as a whole: Between September 2013 and 2016, roughly 78 consecutive patients with 11 to 13 mismatch repair-deficient cancer types, all previously treated and progressing, were enrolled in the trial. Tumor-associated T cell clones were tracked in the peripheral blood of patients responding to PD-1 blockade by deep sequencing of TCR CDR3 regions. Summary of the overall study and its limitations: Tumor-resident clones, often undetectable in blood before treatment, expanded rapidly after pembrolizumab and then contracted, generally before radiologic responses.

For each enrolled patient, mismatch repair deficiency was established using either polymerase chain reaction or immunohistochemistry. A few patients who responded to pembrolizumab therapy underwent TCR sequencing. The phase II trial prospectively tested pembrolizumab PD-1 blockade in advanced mismatch repair-deficient cancers regardless of tissue of origin. Peripheral blood T cell samples were serially collected before and at multiple times after PD-1 blockade was started. Blood sampling time points were reported as weeks after the first dose of pembrolizumab. The library was prepared using the immunoSEQ multiplex PCR assay. This is the immuneACCESS table as TCRdb keeps it, with only in-frame sequences that have V and J called. A part of the clones is gone; compared with another copy, unresolved V genes explain less than half, and the rest is unexplained. Recorded for this sample are under 150,000 clones; about 85% of them occurred a single time. The top ten constitute roughly 13% of the sample.

On this clone itself: Its antigen is unknown. No base-level quality is on record; no much larger clone is a single base apart.

This TCR came from an adult with mismatch repair-deficient cancer. The sample consisted of peripheral blood, taken 44 weeks after starting pembrolizumab.

Read as DNA, the sequence is TGCGCCAGCAGCTTGGCCCCACAGACCTATGGCTACACCTTC. Its protein reads: CASSLAPQTYGYTF. The sequence is built from TRBV5-1 and TRBJ1-2; the D gene assignment is ambiguous. Based on the germline V gene, the CDR1 and CDR2 sequences are SGHRS and YFSETQ. The junction shows trimming of 0 bases on V and 4 bases on J, plus 10 bases between the germline ends. Measured from the cysteine to the phenylalanine, the CDR3 is 14 residues long. Only the CDR3 DNA is retained, 42 bases long and in frame from the first base.